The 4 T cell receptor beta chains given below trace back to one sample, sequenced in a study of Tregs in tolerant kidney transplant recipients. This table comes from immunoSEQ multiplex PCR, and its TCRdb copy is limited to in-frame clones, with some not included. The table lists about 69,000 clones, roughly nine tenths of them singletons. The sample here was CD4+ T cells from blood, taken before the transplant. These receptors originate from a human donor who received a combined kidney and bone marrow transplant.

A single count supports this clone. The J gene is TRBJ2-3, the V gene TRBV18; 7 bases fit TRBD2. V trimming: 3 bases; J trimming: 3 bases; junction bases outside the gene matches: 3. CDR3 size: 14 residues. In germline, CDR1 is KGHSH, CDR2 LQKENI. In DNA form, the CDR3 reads TGTGCCAGCTCACCTCGAGCGGGAACAGATACGCAGTATTTT. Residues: CASSPRAGTDTQYF. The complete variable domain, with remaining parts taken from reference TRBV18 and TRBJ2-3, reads NAGVMQNPRHLVRRRGQEARLRCSPMKGHSHVYWYRQLPEEGLKFMVYLQKENIIDESGMPKERFSAEFPKEGPSILRIQQVVRGDSAAYFCASSPRAGTDTQYFGPGTRLTVL.

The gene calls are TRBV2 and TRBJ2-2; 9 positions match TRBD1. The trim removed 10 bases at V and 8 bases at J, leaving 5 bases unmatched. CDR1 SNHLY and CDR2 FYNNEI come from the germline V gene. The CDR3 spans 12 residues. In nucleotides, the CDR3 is TGTGCCACGGGACAGGGTAGAGGGGAGCTGTTTTTT. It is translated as CATGQGRGELFF.

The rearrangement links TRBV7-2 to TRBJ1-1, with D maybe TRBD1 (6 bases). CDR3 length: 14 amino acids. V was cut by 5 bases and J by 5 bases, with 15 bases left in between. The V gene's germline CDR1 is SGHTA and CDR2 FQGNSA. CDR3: CASSQPQGRTEAFF. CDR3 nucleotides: TGTGCCAGCAGCCAACCGCAGGGGCGGACTGAAGCTTTCTTT.

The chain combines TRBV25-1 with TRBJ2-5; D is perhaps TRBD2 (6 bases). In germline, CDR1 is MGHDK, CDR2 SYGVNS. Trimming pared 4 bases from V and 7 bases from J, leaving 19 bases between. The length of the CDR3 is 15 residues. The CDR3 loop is CASSGRLGLPGTQYF. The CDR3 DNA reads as TGTGCCAGCAGTGGCCGACTTGGACTACCAGGGACCCAGTACTTC.